The 29 T cell receptor beta chains reported below all come from one sample, sequenced in a study of shared T cell receptors in the human thymus. Clones were read by immunoSEQ multiplex PCR, and TCRdb kept only the in-frame ones, dropping some. The sample includes under 850,000 clones, roughly 90% seen only once; the top ten take approximately 0.01%. The same data also went into a second study, on human thymus T cells.

The sample comprised thymocytes. These receptor sequences come from a boy younger than two with a congenital heart defect.

A note on this clone: The sample holds other DNA sequences that translate to the same CDR3. This chain links TRBV2 with TRBJ1-5, with D perhaps TRBD1 (5 bases). V shed 5 bases and J shed 4 bases, with 15 bases lying between them. This CDR3 has 15 residues. Germline loops: CDR1 SNHLY, CDR2 FYNNEI. CDR3: CASSPGTGGNQPQHF. In nucleotides, the CDR3 is TGTGCCAGCAGTCCCGGGACTGGGGGGAATCAGCCCCAGCATTTT.

The chain is built from TRBV7-3 and TRBJ2-5; the match to TRBD2 covers 10 bases. The germline CDR1 and CDR2 sequences are SGHTA and FQGTGA. Losses at the gene ends were 5 bases for V and 5 bases for J; bases not matched to a gene: 8. CDR3 size: 15 residues. This CDR3 reads CASSPSGRGRETQYF. CDR3 bases: TGTGCCAGCAGCCCAAGCGGGAGGGGAAGGGAGACCCAGTACTTC.

The rearrangement links TRBV9 to TRBJ2-7; 7 bases match TRBD1. CDR3 size: 13 residues. Germline lookup yields CDR1 SGDLS and CDR2 YYNGEE. The V and J ends lost 4 bases and 5 bases, in that order; junction bases with no gene match: 6. The CDR3 is CASSPRTGNEQYF. The CDR3 DNA sequence: TGTGCCAGCAGCCCCCGGACAGGAAACGAGCAGTACTTC.

This clone was counted a few times. J is TRBJ2-5 and V is TRBV5-4; TRBD2 agrees at 13 bases. With the DNA end fitting TRBJ2-7 better, the J assignment may be wrong. The CDR3 is 15 amino acids. Germline V CDR1 and CDR2: SGHNT, YYREEE (reference sequence). The CDR3 loop reads CASSHRTSGSDEQYF. The CDR3 region has the DNA TGTGCCAGCAGTCATCGGACTAGCGGGAGTGACGAGCAGTACTTC.

The rearrangement joins TRBV18 to TRBJ2-1, with a tentative D call TRBD2 (5 bases). Trimming pared 2 bases from V and 9 bases from J, leaving 17 bases between. Per germline, CDR1 KGHSH and CDR2 LQKENI. The CDR3 has 15 amino acids. The CDR3 nucleotides are TGTGCCAGCTCACCAGATCGGGATCGGTCCGCTGAGCAGTTCTTC. As protein: CASSPDRDRSAEQFF.

The rearrangement links TRBV5-1 to TRBJ2-7, with 13 bases fitting TRBD2. This CDR3 spans 18 amino acids. The germline V gene has CDR1 SGHRS and CDR2 YFSETQ. Germline trimming cut 4 bases from V and 0 bases from J; bases unmatched to any gene: 10. The CDR3 spells CASSTTGTSGASSYEQYF. The CDR3 region has the DNA TGCGCCAGCAGCACGACCGGGACTAGCGGGGCTAGCTCCTACGAGCAGTACTTC.

This sequence joins TRBV5-6 and TRBJ2-5; TRBD2 agrees at 7 bases. This CDR3 comprises 14 residues. Germline loops: CDR1 SGHDT, CDR2 YYEEEE. After removal of 4 bases from V and 1 base from J, the junction contained 4 bases not matched to a gene. The CDR3 DNA is TGTGCCAGCAGCCTCGGGACTATCCAAGAGACCCAGTACTTC. It specifies CASSLGTIQETQYF.

For this clone: Other DNA sequences from this sample encode an identical CDR3 as well. The chain is built from TRBV4-3 and TRBJ2-1, with 10 positions matching TRBD2. CDR3 length: 15 amino acids. V was clipped by 3 bases and J by 4 bases; unmatched bases: 3. Germline-derived CDR1 and CDR2 are LGHNA and YSLEER. CDR3 DNA: TGCGCCAGCAGCCACGGACTAGCGGCGTACAATGAGCAGTTCTTC. It encodes CASSHGLAAYNEQFF.

J is TRBJ2-7 and V is TRBV7-9; perhaps TRBD2 as D (6 bases). Germline loops: CDR1 SEHNR, CDR2 FQNEAQ (reference sequence). V was cut by 1 base and J by 2 bases, with 12 bases left in between. This CDR3 comprises 15 residues. This chain's CDR3 is CASSLVRDFTYEQYF. CDR3 bases: TGTGCCAGCAGCTTAGTTCGGGACTTTACCTACGAGCAGTACTTC.

The V gene is TRBV7-9, the J gene TRBJ1-2; a weak D match, TRBD1 (6 bases). The V gene's germline CDR1 is SEHNR and CDR2 FQNEAQ (reference sequence). This CDR3 region has 16 residues. V shed 5 bases and J shed 5 bases, with 21 bases lying between them. The DNA of the CDR3 is TGTGCCAGCAGCCGACTGAGACTGGGGGCAGGGTATGGCTACACCTTC. Translation: CASSRLRLGAGYGYTF.

V usage is TRBV28 and J usage is TRBJ2-3, with D perhaps matching TRBD2 (6 bases). Germline CDR1 reads MDHEN; CDR2 reads SYDVKM. The CDR3 extends over 16 amino acids. V shed 6 bases and J shed 1 base, with 17 bases lying between them. CDR3 region: CASRRDSRTGTDTQYF. The CDR3 DNA is TGTGCCAGCAGACGGGACTCCCGGACGGGCACAGATACGCAGTATTTT. Using reference TRBV28 and TRBJ2-3 for the parts outside the CDR3, the full variable domain is DVKVTQSSRYLVKRTGEKVFLECVQDMDHENMFWYRQDPGLGLRLIYFSYDVKMKEKGDIPEGYSVSREKKERFSLILESASTNQTSMYLCASRRDSRTGTDTQYFGPGTRLTVL.

This clone was found once. The V call is TRBV4-1, the J call TRBJ1-1, with D uncertain. Germline V gene sequence: CDR1 MGHRA, CDR2 YSYEKL. Trimming removed 3 bases from V and 4 bases from J, with 12 bases in between. This CDR3 contains 14 residues. The CDR3 loop reads CASSHCGRGTEAFF. The CDR3 DNA follows: TGCGCCAGCAGCCATTGCGGACGGGGCACTGAAGCTTTCTTT.

The chain recombines TRBV6-1 with TRBJ1-5; tentatively, D is TRBD1 (5 bases). The CDR3 is made up of 14 amino acids. Trimming took off 8 bases at V and 2 bases at J, with 13 bases between the two ends. Germline V gene data show CDR1 as MNHNS and CDR2 as SASEGT. Written as DNA, the CDR3 is TGTGCCAGCCCAGGGCCGTCGGGCAATCAGCCCCAGCATTTT. Translated, it gives CASPGPSGNQPQHF.

In its sample, this clone was seen a few times. This rearrangement joins TRBV4-2 to TRBJ2-1, with 11 bases aligning to TRBD2. Per germline, CDR1 LGHNA and CDR2 YNFKEQ. With 4 bases clipped from V and 6 bases from J, the junction kept 5 bases outside the gene matches. This CDR3 region has 15 residues. The CDR3 here is CASSLSGRARNEQFF. The CDR3 DNA follows: TGTGCCAGCAGCCTTAGCGGGAGGGCCCGCAATGAGCAGTTCTTC.

CDR3 in amino acids: CASSIGGPDYNEQFF. DNA for the CDR3: TGTGCCAGTAGTATAGGGGGGCCGGACTACAATGAGCAGTTCTTC. V is TRBV19 and J is TRBJ2-1, with D maybe TRBD1 (6 bases). Germline V CDR1 and CDR2: LNHDA, SQIVND (reference sequence). The CDR3 has 15 residues. V dropped 1 base and J dropped 3 bases, with 10 bases sitting between them.

The chain joins TRBV5-1 to TRBJ2-3; 16 bases line up with TRBD2. The germline V gene has CDR1 SGHRS and CDR2 YFSETQ. The V segment lost 2 bases and the J segment 3 bases; nucleotides outside the gene matches: 21. This CDR3 is 23 amino acids long. The CDR3 is CASSFIVPGLAGGPSGRTDTQYF. DNA for the CDR3: TGCGCCAGCAGCTTTATCGTCCCGGGACTAGCGGGAGGGCCCTCGGGTCGGACAGATACGCAGTATTTT.

The chain links TRBV2 to TRBJ1-1; D perhaps matches TRBD1 (5 bases). CDR1 SNHLY and CDR2 FYNNEI come from the germline V gene. V lost 7 bases, J lost 9 bases, and 24 bases lay in between. The CDR3 totals 15 residues. The CDR3 sequence: CASITEEITGKKAFF. The DNA of the CDR3 is TGTGCCAGCATAACCGAGGAGATTACAGGAAAGAAAGCTTTCTTT.

This clone is a singleton in its sample. This chain connects TRBV28 to TRBJ2-7, with a weak D call TRBD2 (6 bases). CDR1 MDHEN and CDR2 SYDVKM come from the germline V gene. The CDR3 contains 17 residues. Trimming stripped 5 bases from V and 2 bases from J, with 22 bases between. In nucleotides, the CDR3 is TGTGCCAGCAGTCCCCCTAGGCGGGAACCTATCCCCTACGAGCAGTACTTC. Protein sequence: CASSPPRREPIPYEQYF.

The chain employs TRBV4-1 and TRBJ1-2, with TRBD1 as a possible D gene (5 bases). Germline V gene sequence: CDR1 MGHRA, CDR2 YSYEKL. This CDR3 has 14 amino acids. Trimming took off 1 base at V and 3 bases at J, with 9 bases between the two ends. CDR3 DNA sequence: TGCGCCAGCAGCCAAGTCGGGGGATACTATGGCTACACCTTC. Its protein product is CASSQVGGYYGYTF.

CDR3 coding DNA: TGCGCCAGCAGTGAGGGTTGGGAGCGGTACTACAATGAGCAGTTCTTC. Protein product: CASSEGWERYYNEQFF. The chain joins TRBV10-1 to TRBJ2-1, with D possibly TRBD2 on 5 matching bases. Trimming shortened V by 2 bases and J by 3 bases, and 14 bases separated the two germline ends. The CDR3 is 16 amino acids. Germline V lookup: CDR1 WNHNN, CDR2 SYGVQD (reference sequence).

This clone was counted a few times. The chain couples TRBV7-9 to TRBJ2-7; 11 bases match TRBD2. V shed 1 base and J 6 bases; nucleotides not matched to a gene: 2. Germline CDR1 is SEHNR and CDR2 is FQNEAQ (reference sequence). CDR3 size: 14 residues. CDR3 residues: CASSLGLAGSEQYF. CDR3 sequence (DNA): TGTGCCAGCAGCTTAGGACTAGCGGGATCCGAGCAGTACTTC.

A note on this clone: One end of the junction varies from germline; a read error may be responsible. The rearrangement joins TRBV4-1 to TRBJ2-5; 11 bases line up with TRBD2. Germline V gene lookup returns CDR1 MGHRA and CDR2 YSYEKL. This CDR3 region has 16 residues. The CDR3 here is CASNQDRLAGRETQYF. DNA for the CDR3: TGCGCCAGCAACCAAGATCGACTAGCGGGAAGGGAGACCCAGTACTTC.

This sequence joins TRBV11-3 and TRBJ2-1; 7 bases agree with TRBD1. This CDR3 has 16 amino acids. Germline V gene lookup returns CDR1 SGHNT and CDR2 YENEEA. V trimming: 4 bases; J trimming: 0 bases; junction bases outside the gene matches: 6. This chain's CDR3 is CASSYRQGSSYNEQFF. The CDR3 region has the DNA TGTGCCAGCAGCTACCGACAGGGAAGCTCCTACAATGAGCAGTTCTTC.

This clone was found once. This chain links TRBV25-1 with TRBJ2-7; 7 bases map to TRBD1. The CDR3 has 15 residues. J lost 5 bases, V lost 1 base, and 8 bases had no gene match. Per germline, CDR1 MGHDK and CDR2 SYGVNS. CDR3: CASSEFGRGLNEQYF. The CDR3 nucleotides read TGTGCCAGCAGTGAATTTGGAAGGGGGCTCAACGAGCAGTACTTC.

This clone was recorded a few times. This chain joins TRBV4-1 and TRBJ2-1; maybe TRBD2 (5 bases). The CDR3 contains 18 residues. CDR1 and CDR2 from the germline V gene are MGHRA and YSYEKL. Trimming took off 1 base at V and 4 bases at J, with 20 bases between the two ends. DNA of the CDR3: TGCGCCAGCAGCCAAGCCAAGGGCCAGCGGATGGCTTACAATGAGCAGTTCTTC. Translation: CASSQAKGQRMAYNEQFF.

The chain carries TRBV14 and TRBJ1-4, with D maybe TRBD1 (5 bases). The CDR3 spans 15 residues. The germline V gene has CDR1 SGHDN and CDR2 FVKESK. The V end lost 0 bases, the J end lost 5 bases, and 10 bases lay between the germline ends. The CDR3 sequence is CASSQDQDRNEKLFF. The DNA for the CDR3 is TGTGCCAGCAGCCAAGATCAAGACAGAAATGAAAAACTGTTTTTT.

This chain uses TRBV13 with TRBJ2-1, with D perhaps TRBD2 (6 bases). The length of the CDR3 is 18 residues. CDR1 is PRHDT and CDR2 is FYEKMQ in the germline V gene (reference sequence). Trimming stripped 1 base from V and 0 bases from J, with 16 bases between. The CDR3 is CASSLDCGLSSSYNEQFF. The CDR3 coding sequence is TGTGCCAGCAGCTTAGACTGCGGACTATCATCCTCCTACAATGAGCAGTTCTTC.

This clone was seen a single time. The V call is TRBV21-1, the J call TRBJ1-5; the table assigns TRBD1, which was not confirmed against the DNA. TRBV21-1 is labeled a pseudogene. The CDR3 length is 18 residues. The CDR3 sequence: CASSKVPTGCLSNQPQHF. For the CDR3, the DNA is TGTGCCAGCAGCAAAGTTCCGACAGGGTGCCTAAGCAATCAGCCCCAGCATTTT.

The V and J genes are TRBV15 and TRBJ2-3, with TRBD2 matching 7 bases. The CDR3 spans 17 residues. The germline V gene has CDR1 LNHNV and CDR2 YYDKDF (reference sequence). The ends lost 5 bases at V and 5 bases at J; junction bases unmatched: 16. The CDR3 nucleotides read TGTGCCACCAGCCACCCGGGATGGCGGGAGAAGGGAGATACGCAGTATTTT. Encoded protein: CATSHPGWREKGDTQYF.